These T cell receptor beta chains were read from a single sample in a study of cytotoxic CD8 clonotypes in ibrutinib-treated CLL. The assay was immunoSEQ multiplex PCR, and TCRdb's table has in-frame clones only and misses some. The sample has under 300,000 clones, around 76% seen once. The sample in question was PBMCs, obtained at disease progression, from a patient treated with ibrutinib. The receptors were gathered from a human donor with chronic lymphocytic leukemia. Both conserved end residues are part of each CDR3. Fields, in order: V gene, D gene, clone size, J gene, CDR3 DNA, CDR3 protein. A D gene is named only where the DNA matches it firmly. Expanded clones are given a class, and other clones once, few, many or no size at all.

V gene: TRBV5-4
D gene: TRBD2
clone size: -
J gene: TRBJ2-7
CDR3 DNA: TGTGCCAGCAGCCCGACAGCGGGGGCCCCCTCCTACGAGCAGTACTTC
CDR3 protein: CASSPTAGAPSYEQYF

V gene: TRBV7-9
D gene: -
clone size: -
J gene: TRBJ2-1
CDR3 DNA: TGTGCCAGCAGCACACAGGGTTACAATGAGCAGTTCTTC
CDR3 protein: CASSTQGYNEQFF

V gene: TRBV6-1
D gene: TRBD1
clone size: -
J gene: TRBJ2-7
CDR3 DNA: TGTGCCACAGCTCCCGGACAGGGTAGCTGGTACGAGCAGTACTTC
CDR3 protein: CATAPGQGSWYEQYF

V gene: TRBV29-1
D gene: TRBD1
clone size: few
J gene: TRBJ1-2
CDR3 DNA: TGCAGCGTCCCCTTCATGGGACAGGGTTCGATCGGCTACACCTTC
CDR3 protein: CSVPFMGQGSIGYTF

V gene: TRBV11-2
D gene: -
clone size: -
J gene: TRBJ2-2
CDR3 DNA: TGTGCCAGCAGCTTAGCGGCACGCCGGAACACCGGGGAGCTGTTTTTT
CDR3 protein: CASSLAARRNTGELFF

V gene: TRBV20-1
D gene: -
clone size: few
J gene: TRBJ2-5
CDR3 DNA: TGCAGTGCTAGTGAGAGGGAGACCCAGTACTTC
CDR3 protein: CSASERETQYF

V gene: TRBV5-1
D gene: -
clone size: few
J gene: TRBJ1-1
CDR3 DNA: TGCGCCAGCAGCTTTGGAAAAATGAACACTGAAGCTTTCTTT
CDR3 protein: CASSFGKMNTEAFF

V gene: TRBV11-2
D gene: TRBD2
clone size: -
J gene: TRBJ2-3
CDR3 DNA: TGTGCCAGCAGCTTAGCCTCGTCTCCCCGGGGGGCAGATACGCAGTATTTT
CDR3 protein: CASSLASSPRGADTQYF

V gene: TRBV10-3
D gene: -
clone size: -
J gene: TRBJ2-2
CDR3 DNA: TGTGCCATCGGGTGGGGGCCTAACACCGGGGAGCTGTTTTTT
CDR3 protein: CAIGWGPNTGELFF

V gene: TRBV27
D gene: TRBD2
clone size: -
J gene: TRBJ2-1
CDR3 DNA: TGTGCCAGCAGTTTCGGGTCTAGCGGGATTTACAATGAGCAGTTCTTC
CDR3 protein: CASSFGSSGIYNEQFF

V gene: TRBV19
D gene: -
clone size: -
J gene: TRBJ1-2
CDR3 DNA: TGTGCCAGTATTAGCACGAATGGGGTTGGCTACACCTTC
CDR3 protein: CASISTNGVGYTF

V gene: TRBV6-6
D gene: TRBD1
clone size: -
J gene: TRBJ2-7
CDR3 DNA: TGTGCCAGCAGTGACTATTCCGGGACAGGGGTCCACGAGCAGTACTTC
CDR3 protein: CASSDYSGTGVHEQYF

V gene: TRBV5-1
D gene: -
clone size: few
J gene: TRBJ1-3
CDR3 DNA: TGCGCCAGCAGCTTGGCGGGCAGGGGCTCTGGAAACACCATATATTTT
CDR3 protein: CASSLAGRGSGNTIYF

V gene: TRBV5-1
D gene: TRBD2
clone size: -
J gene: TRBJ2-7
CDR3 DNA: TGCGCCAGCAGCTTGTTAGCGGGAGGTTACGGCGACGAGCAGTACTTC
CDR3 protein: CASSLLAGGYGDEQYF

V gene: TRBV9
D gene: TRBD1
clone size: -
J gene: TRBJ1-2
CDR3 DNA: TGTGCCAGCAGCTTCGGACAGGGGGCCGTCTATGGCTACACCTTC
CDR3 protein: CASSFGQGAVYGYTF

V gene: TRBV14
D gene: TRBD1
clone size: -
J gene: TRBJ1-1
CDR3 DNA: TGTGCCAGCAGCATACGGACAGGCGCGAACACTGAAGCTTTCTTT
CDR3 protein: CASSIRTGANTEAFF

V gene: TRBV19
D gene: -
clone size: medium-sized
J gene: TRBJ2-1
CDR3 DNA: TGTGCCAGCGCGGATTGGAACAATGAGCAGTTCTTC
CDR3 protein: CASADWNNEQFF

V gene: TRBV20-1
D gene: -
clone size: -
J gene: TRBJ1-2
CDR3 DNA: TGCAGTGCTAGCTATGGCTACACCTTC
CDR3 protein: CSASYGYTF

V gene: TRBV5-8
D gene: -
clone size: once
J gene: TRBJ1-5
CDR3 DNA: TGTGCCAGCAGCCCGGACCGGGGGGGGGACCAGCCCCAGCATTTT
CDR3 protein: CASSPDRGGDQPQHF

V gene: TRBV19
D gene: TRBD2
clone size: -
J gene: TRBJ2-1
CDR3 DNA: TGTGCCAGCTCCTCCCGGGAGGCAACCCCCCGTTGGGATGAGCAGTTCTTC
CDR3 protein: CASSSREATPRWDEQFF

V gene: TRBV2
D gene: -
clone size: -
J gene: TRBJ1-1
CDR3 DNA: TGTGCCAGCAGGGCGGACAAGAGTGAAGCTTTCTTT
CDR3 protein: CASRADKSEAFF

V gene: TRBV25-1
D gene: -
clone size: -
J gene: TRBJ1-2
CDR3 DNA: TGTGCCAGCAGTGATCCCGCCGGTGGCAACTATGGCTACACCTTC
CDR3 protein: CASSDPAGGNYGYTF

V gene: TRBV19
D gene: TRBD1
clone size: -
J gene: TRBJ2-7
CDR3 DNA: TGTGCCAGTAGTACCCGACAGGGGGCTGGGGAGCAGTACTTC
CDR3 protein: CASSTRQGAGEQYF

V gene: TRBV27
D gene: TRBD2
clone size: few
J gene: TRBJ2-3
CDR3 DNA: TGTGCCAGCAGTTGGGCGGGGGGAGGCACAGATACGCAGTATTTT
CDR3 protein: CASSWAGGGTDTQYF

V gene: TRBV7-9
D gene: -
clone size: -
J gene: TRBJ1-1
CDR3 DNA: TGTGCCAGCAGCCCTATGCGTCGGGCGAACACTGAAGCTTTCTTT
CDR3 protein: CASSPMRRANTEAFF

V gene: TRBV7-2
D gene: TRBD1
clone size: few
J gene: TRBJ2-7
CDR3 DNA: TGTGCCAGCAGCTTGGGACAGGGTGACGAGCAGTACTTC
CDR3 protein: CASSLGQGDEQYF

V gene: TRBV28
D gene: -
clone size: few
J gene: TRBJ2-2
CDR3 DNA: TGTGCCAGCAGTTTATTTAGGGGAACCGGGGAGCTGTTTTTT
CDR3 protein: CASSLFRGTGELFF

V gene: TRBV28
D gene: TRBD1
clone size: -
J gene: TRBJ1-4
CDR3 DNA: TGTGCCAGCAGTATAAGGGGACAGGAGATCAGGTGCAGGAATGAAAAACTGTTTTTT
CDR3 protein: CASSIRGQEIRCRNEKLFF

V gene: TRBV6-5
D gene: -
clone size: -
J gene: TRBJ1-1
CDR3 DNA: TGTGCCAGCAGTTACACAGGGTTGACTGAAGCTTTCTTT
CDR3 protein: CASSYTGLTEAFF

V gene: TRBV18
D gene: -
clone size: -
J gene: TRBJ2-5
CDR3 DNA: TGTGCCAGCTCACCAGTGGGCGGGGGCATCCAAGAGACCCAGTACTTC
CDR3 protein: CASSPVGGGIQETQYF

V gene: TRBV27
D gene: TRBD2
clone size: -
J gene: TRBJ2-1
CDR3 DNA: TGTGCCAGCAGTTTATCGACTGCGGGGGGCGGTGAGCAGTTCTTC
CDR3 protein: CASSLSTAGGGEQFF

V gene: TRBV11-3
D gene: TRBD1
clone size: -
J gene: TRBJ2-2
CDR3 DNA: TGTGCCAGCAGCCCGTCCCGGGACAGGGGGCCGTGGACCGGGGAGCTGTTTTTT
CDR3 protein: CASSPSRDRGPWTGELFF

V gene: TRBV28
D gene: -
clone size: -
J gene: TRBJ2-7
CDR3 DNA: TGTGCCAGCAGTTTGCTGGACAGAGTCGCCTACGAGCAGTACTTC
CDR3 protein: CASSLLDRVAYEQYF

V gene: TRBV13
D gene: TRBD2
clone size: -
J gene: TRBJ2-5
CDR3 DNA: TGTGCCAGCAGCCGCCGACTAGCGGGGGGGGAGACCCAGTACTTC
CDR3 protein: CASSRRLAGGETQYF

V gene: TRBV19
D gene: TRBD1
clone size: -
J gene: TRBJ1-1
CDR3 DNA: TGTGCCAGTAGTAACAACAGGGGGACTGAAGCTTTCTTT
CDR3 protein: CASSNNRGTEAFF